A selection of T cell receptor beta chains follows, all from one sample in a study of T cell repertoires in cytomegalovirus infection. Each CDR3 protein gets one entry after TCRdb re-called the reads with MiXCR. This table has hundreds of thousands of distinct CDR3 sequences, around 6.2% appearing once. Input material: PBMCs. These receptors were obtained from a human donor in good health (CMV status not recorded). Some clones in this sample may be carry-over from other donors' samples. Both conserved end residues are part of each CDR3. D genes are given only for firm matches. Size is stated for part of the rows, as once, few or many counts, or as a class when the clone is expanded.

cdr3_nt	cdr3_aa	v_call	d_call	j_call	clone_size
TGCAGCGTTGAAGCCGGCGGGGGGGCTTTGGGCGAGCAGTTCTTC	CSVEAGGGALGEQFF	TRBV29-1	TRBD2	TRBJ2-1	NA
TGCAGCGTTAAGGGATACGCGGGGGCGGAGACCCAGTACTTC	CSVKGYAGAETQYF	TRBV29-1	NA	TRBJ2-5	many
TGTGCCGGCGGACTGGGAACCTACGAGCAGTACTTC	CAGGLGTYEQYF	TRBV30	NA	TRBJ2-7	many
TGTGCCAGCAGCTTTAACAGGGGGACGTGGGATACGCAGTATTTT	CASSFNRGTWDTQYF	TRBV11-2	TRBD1	TRBJ2-3	few
TGTGCCAGCAGTTTAGCGGTTGTCAGGGTGGCTGGCTACACCTTC	CASSLAVVRVAGYTF	TRBV12-3/TRBV12-4	NA	TRBJ1-2	many
TGTGCCAGCAGCTTAACCGAGGACAGGGGATATGGCTACACCTTC	CASSLTEDRGYGYTF	TRBV7-8	TRBD1	TRBJ1-2	many
TGTGCCAGCAGCTTACTACAGGCAGATACGCAGTATTTT	CASSLLQADTQYF	TRBV7-3	NA	TRBJ2-3	many
TGTGCCAGTAGTCCGTCTCCCGGCATTCAGTACTTC	CASSPSPGIQYF	TRBV19	NA	TRBJ2-4	few
TGTGCCAGCAGCTTCAGGGTGAACACTGAAGCTTTCTTT	CASSFRVNTEAFF	TRBV7-2	NA	TRBJ1-1	many
TGCAGTGCTAGGGAAGCGGGGGGGCCGGAGACCCAGTACTTC	CSAREAGGPETQYF	TRBV20-1	TRBD2	TRBJ2-5	many
TGTGCCAGCAGTTACCTCTTTAATGAGAATGAGCAGTTCTTC	CASSYLFNENEQFF	TRBV6-2/TRBV6-3	NA	TRBJ2-1	NA
TGTGCCAGCAGCTTAGCACCCGCAGGGGTATCGACTGAAGCTTTCTTT	CASSLAPAGVSTEAFF	TRBV7-2	NA	TRBJ1-1	many
TGTGCCAGCAGTTTCCTCAGCGGTGGGTTCTACGAGCAGTACTTC	CASSFLSGGFYEQYF	TRBV6-2/TRBV6-3	NA	TRBJ2-7	many
TGTGCCAGCACAGGGGAAGAGACCCAGTACTTC	CASTGEETQYF	TRBV25-1	NA	TRBJ2-5	few
TGTGCCAGCAGCTCGGACCACACAGATACGCAGTATTTT	CASSSDHTDTQYF	TRBV6-1	NA	TRBJ2-3	many
TGTGCCAGCAGCTTCCGACTAGCGGGGACCTACGAGCAGTACTTC	CASSFRLAGTYEQYF	TRBV7-2	TRBD2	TRBJ2-7	many
TGTGCCAGCAACCACGGGGGTTACGAGCAGTACTTC	CASNHGGYEQYF	TRBV12-3/TRBV12-4	NA	TRBJ2-7	many
TGTGCCAGCAGTGACTACTTCCGAGGGTCCCTCTCTGGGGCCAACGTCCTGACTTTC	CASSDYFRGSLSGANVLTF	TRBV2	NA	TRBJ2-6	many
TGTGCCATCAGTGAGCGACAGGGAGGTGGCTACACCTTC	CAISERQGGGYTF	TRBV10-3	TRBD1	TRBJ1-2	NA
TGCGCCAGCAGTCCGATCCCCCGACAAGGGGATAATGAAAAACTGTTTTTT	CASSPIPRQGDNEKLFF	TRBV23-1	NA	TRBJ1-4	NA
TGCAGCGTTGAAAAGGCGGGGGGCCCTGCCACCGAGCAGTTCTTC	CSVEKAGGPATEQFF	TRBV29-1	TRBD2	TRBJ2-1	many
TGTGCCAGCAGCTTTACTGGAAACACCATATATTTT	CASSFTGNTIYF	TRBV7-2	NA	TRBJ1-3	many
TGCAGTGCTAGAGATTGGGGCCAGGGGAACGAAAAACTGTTTTTT	CSARDWGQGNEKLFF	TRBV20-1	NA	TRBJ1-4	many
TGTGCCACCAGCAACTCCTACGAGCAGTACTTC	CATSNSYEQYF	TRBV15	NA	TRBJ2-7	many
TGCAGCGTTGAATGGACAGGGGAGGTCTACACCTTC	CSVEWTGEVYTF	TRBV29-1	TRBD1	TRBJ1-2	many
TGCGCCAGCACGCGGACAGGAGGGAACACTGAAGCTTTCTTT	CASTRTGGNTEAFF	TRBV5-1	TRBD1	TRBJ1-1	many
TGTGCCAGCAGTTTTCTCTACAGGGGAGAGAATTCACCCCTCCACTTT	CASSFLYRGENSPLHF	TRBV28	TRBD1	TRBJ1-6	many
TGCGCCAGCAGCTTGGGTTTCGCGAACACCGGGGAGCTGTTTTTT	CASSLGFANTGELFF	TRBV5-1	NA	TRBJ2-2	NA
TGTGCCAGCAGCCTGGGACAGGGGACTTTCTTT	CASSLGQGTFF	TRBV6-2/TRBV6-3	TRBD1	TRBJ1-1	many
TGTGCCAGTCTCCGGGGGAGGGGTTCCTACAATGAGCAGTTCTTC	CASLRGRGSYNEQFF	TRBV7-8	TRBD2	TRBJ2-1	many
TGTGCCAGCAGCTTAGCAGGGGCCCGTGAAAAACTGTTTTTT	CASSLAGAREKLFF	TRBV11-2	NA	TRBJ1-4	many
TGCAGCGTTGCCGGGACAAATTATGGCTACACCTTC	CSVAGTNYGYTF	TRBV29-1	NA	TRBJ1-2	many
TGTGCCAGCAGTGAGCTAGCGAATACCCTTTACAATGAGCAGTTCTTC	CASSELANTLYNEQFF	TRBV2	NA	TRBJ2-1	many
TGTGCCAGCAGACTCACAGGGGAGAACTATGGCTACACCTTC	CASRLTGENYGYTF	TRBV7-2	TRBD1	TRBJ1-2	many
TGTGCCAGCAGCTTTCCGCCAAGGGTTGTAGACCAAGAGACCCAGTACTTC	CASSFPPRVVDQETQYF	TRBV7-2	NA	TRBJ2-5	many
TGCGCCAGCAGCTTGGGTTCAGGGGTAGGAGATACGCAGTATTTT	CASSLGSGVGDTQYF	TRBV5-1	NA	TRBJ2-3	many
TGCAGTGCTAGATCCACCGGAGGGGCTTATGGGGAAGCTTTCTTT	CSARSTGGAYGEAFF	TRBV20-1	NA	TRBJ1-1	few
TGTGCCAGCAGTGGGACAGGGTTGGAGAATGAAAAACTGTTTTTT	CASSGTGLENEKLFF	TRBV2	TRBD1	TRBJ1-4	NA
TGTGCCGTCAGTGAGTCACAGGGTGGCACCGGGGAGCTGTTTTTT	CAVSESQGGTGELFF	TRBV10-3	NA	TRBJ2-2	few
TGTGCCAGCAGCTTTGGGGATTTCGGCTACACCTTC	CASSFGDFGYTF	TRBV7-8	NA	TRBJ1-2	many
TGTGCCAGCAGCGACAGCAATCAGCCCCAGCATTTT	CASSDSNQPQHF	TRBV7-9	NA	TRBJ1-5	many
TGTGCCAGCAGCTTAACCACCCTTTCGGATACGCAGTATTTT	CASSLTTLSDTQYF	TRBV7-2	NA	TRBJ2-3	many
TGTGCCAGCAGCGCCCGGGGGCTCGAGAACACTGAAGCTTTCTTT	CASSARGLENTEAFF	TRBV7-6	NA	TRBJ1-1	many
TGCAGTGCTAGAAGTACGCGGGGGGTACAAGAGACCCAGTACTTC	CSARSTRGVQETQYF	TRBV20-1	TRBD2	TRBJ2-5	few
TGTGCCAGCAGTTTTCCACAGGGGCATGTCATCTACACTGAAGCTTTCTTT	CASSFPQGHVIYTEAFF	TRBV28	TRBD1	TRBJ1-1	NA
TGTGCCAGCAGTTTAAGGACCCTCTACGAGCAGTACTTC	CASSLRTLYEQYF	TRBV28	NA	TRBJ2-7	few